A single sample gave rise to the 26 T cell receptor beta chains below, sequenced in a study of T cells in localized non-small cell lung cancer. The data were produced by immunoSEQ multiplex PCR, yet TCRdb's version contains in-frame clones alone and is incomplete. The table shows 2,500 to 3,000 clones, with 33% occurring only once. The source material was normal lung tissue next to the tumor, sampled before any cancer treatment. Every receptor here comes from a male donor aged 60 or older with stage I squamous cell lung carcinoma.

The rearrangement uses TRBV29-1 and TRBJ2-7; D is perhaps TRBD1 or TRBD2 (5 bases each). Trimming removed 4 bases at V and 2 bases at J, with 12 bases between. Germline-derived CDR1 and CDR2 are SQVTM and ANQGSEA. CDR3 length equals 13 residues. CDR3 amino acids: CSVAPGPAYEQYF. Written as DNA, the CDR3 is TGCAGCGTTGCCCCGGGACCGGCCTACGAGCAGTACTTC.

The CDR3, as DNA: TGCGCCAGCAGCTTGGGGCAGGGCTCCTACAATGAGCAGTTCTTC. Translating gives CASSLGQGSYNEQFF. V is TRBV5-1 and J is TRBJ2-1, with D tentatively TRBD1 (5 bases). The CDR3 has 15 residues. V lost 0 bases to trimming and J lost 0 bases, with 7 bases between them. CDR1 and CDR2 from the germline V gene are SGHRS and YFSETQ.

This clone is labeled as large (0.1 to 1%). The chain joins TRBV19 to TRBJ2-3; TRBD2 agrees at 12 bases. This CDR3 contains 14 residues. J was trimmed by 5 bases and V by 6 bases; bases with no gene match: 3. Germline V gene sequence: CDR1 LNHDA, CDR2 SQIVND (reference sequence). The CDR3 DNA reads TGTGCCAGTAGCCTAGCGGGGGGGCAAGATACGCAGTATTTT. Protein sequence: CASSLAGGQDTQYF.

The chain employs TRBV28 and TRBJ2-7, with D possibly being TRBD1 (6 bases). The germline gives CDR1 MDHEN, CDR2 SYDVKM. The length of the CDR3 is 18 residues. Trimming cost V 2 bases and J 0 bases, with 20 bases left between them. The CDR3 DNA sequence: TGTGCCAGCAGTTTAGACCCACAGGGAATCTCAAGCTCCTACGAGCAGTACTTC. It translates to CASSLDPQGISSSYEQYF.

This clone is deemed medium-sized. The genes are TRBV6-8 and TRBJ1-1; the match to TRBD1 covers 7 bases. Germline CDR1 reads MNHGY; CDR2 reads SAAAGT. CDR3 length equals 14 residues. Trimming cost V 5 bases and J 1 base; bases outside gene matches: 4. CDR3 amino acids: CASSARTGNTEAFF. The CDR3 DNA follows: TGTGCCAGCAGTGCCAGGACAGGGAACACTGAAGCTTTCTTT.

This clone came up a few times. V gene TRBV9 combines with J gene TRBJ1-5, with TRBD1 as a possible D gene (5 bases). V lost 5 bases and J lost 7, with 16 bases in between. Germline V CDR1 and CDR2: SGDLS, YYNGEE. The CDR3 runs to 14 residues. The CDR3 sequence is CASSEAGVLQPQHF. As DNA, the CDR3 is TGTGCCAGCAGTGAAGCGGGGGTCCTCCAGCCCCAGCATTTT. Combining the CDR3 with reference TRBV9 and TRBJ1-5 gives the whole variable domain DSGVTQTPKHLITATGQRVTLRCSPRSGDLSVYWYQQSLDQGLQFLIQYYNGEERAKGNILERFSAQQFPDLHSELNLSSLELGDSALYFCASSEAGVLQPQHFGDGTRLSIL.

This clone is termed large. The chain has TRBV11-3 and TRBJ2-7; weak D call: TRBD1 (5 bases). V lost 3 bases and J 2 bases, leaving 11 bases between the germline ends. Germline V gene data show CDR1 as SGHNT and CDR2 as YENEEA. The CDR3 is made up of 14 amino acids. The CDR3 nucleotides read TGTGCCAGCAGCTTCTCAGGGATTACCTACGAGCAGTACTTC. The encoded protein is CASSFSGITYEQYF.

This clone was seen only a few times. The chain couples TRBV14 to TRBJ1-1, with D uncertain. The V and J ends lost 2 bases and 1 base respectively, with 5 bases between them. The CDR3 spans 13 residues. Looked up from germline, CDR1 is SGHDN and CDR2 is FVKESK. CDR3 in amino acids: CASSQNQNTEAFF. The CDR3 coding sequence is TGTGCCAGCAGCCAAAATCAGAACACTGAAGCTTTCTTT.

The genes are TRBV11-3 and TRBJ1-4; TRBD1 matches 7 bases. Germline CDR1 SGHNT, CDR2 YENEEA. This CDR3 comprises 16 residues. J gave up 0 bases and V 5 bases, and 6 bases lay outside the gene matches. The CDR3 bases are TGTGCCAGCAGCCACGACAGGGAAGCAACTAATGAAAAACTGTTTTTT. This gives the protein CASSHDREATNEKLFF.

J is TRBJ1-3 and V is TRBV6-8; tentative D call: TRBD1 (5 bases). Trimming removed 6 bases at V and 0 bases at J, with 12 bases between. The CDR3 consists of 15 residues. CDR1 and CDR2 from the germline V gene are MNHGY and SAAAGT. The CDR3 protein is CASRSLGGSGNTIYF. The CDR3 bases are TGTGCCAGCAGATCGTTGGGGGGCTCTGGAAACACCATATATTTT.

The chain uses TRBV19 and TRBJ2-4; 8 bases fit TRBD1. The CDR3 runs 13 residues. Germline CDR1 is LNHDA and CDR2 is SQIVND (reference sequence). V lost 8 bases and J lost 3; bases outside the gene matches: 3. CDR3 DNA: TGTGCCAGTGGACAGGGACTCAAAAACATTCAGTACTTC. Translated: CASGQGLKNIQYF. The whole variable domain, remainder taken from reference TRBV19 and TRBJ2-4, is DGGITQSPKYLFRKEGQNVTLSCEQNLNHDAMYWYRQDPGQGLRLIYYSQIVNDFQKGDIAEGYSVSREKKESFPLTVTSAQKNPTAFYLCASGQGLKNIQYFGAGTRLSVL.

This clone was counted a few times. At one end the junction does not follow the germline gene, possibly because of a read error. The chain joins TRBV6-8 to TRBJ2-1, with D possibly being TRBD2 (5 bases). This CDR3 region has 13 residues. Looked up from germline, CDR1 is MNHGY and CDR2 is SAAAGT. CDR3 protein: CASSPPGSPSTIF. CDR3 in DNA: TGTGCCAGCAGCCCACCGGGGTCACCTTCGACAATCTTC.

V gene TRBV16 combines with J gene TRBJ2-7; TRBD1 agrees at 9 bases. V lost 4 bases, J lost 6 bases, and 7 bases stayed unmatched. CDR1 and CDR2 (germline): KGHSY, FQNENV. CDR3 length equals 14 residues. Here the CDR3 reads CASSPFSQGAEQYF. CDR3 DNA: TGTGCCAGCAGCCCCTTCTCACAGGGGGCCGAGCAGTACTTC.

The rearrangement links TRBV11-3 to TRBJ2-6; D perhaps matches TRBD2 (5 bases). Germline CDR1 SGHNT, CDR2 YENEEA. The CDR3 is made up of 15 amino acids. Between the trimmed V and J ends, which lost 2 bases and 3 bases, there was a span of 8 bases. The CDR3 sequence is CASSLRGYGANVLTF. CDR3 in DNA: TGTGCCAGCAGCTTAAGAGGGTATGGGGCCAACGTCCTGACTTTC.

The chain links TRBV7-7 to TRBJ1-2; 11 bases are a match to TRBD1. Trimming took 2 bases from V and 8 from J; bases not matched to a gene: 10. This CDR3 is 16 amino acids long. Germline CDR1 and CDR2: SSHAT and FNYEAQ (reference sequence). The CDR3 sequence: CASSLSLGQGEEGYTF. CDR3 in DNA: TGTGCCAGCAGCTTATCCCTGGGACAGGGGGAGGAGGGCTACACCTTC.

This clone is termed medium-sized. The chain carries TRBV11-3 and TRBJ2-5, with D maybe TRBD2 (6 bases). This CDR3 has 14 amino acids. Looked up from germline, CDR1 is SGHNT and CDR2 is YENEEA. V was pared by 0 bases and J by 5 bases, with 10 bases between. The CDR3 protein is CASSLEVAGETQYF. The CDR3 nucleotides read TGTGCCAGCAGCTTAGAGGTCGCGGGGGAGACCCAGTACTTC.

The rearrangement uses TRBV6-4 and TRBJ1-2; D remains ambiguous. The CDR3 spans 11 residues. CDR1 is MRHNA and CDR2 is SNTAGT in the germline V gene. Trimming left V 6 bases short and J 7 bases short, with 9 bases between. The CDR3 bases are TGTGCCAGCAGGTACACGGGTGGCTACACCTTC. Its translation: CASRYTGGYTF.

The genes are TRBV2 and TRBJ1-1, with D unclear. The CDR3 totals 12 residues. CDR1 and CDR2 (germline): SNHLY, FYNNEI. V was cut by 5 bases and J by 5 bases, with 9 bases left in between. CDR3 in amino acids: CASSWEVTEAFF. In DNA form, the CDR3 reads TGTGCCAGCAGTTGGGAAGTAACTGAAGCTTTCTTT.

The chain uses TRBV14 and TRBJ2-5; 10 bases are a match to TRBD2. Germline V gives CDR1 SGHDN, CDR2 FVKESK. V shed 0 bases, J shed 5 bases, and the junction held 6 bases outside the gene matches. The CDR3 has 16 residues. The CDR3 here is CASSQDRLAGEETQYF. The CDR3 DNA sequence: TGTGCCAGCAGCCAAGATCGGCTAGCGGGGGAGGAGACCCAGTACTTC.

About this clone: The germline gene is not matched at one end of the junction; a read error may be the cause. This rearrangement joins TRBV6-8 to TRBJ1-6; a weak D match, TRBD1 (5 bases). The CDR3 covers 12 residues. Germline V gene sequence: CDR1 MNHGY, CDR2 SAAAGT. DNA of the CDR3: TGTGCCATCAGTGTGGGGCTGTCGGCCCTCCACTTT. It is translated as CAISVGLSALHF.

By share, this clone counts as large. Here the CDR3 reads CASKTGASEAFF. As DNA, the CDR3 is TGTGCCAGCAAGACAGGGGCATCTGAAGCTTTCTTT. The rearrangement links TRBV6-8 to TRBJ1-1, with 8 bases matching TRBD1. This CDR3 is built from 12 residues. Germline V gene data show CDR1 as MNHGY and CDR2 as SAAAGT. V lost 7 bases, J lost 6 bases, and 4 bases stayed unmatched.

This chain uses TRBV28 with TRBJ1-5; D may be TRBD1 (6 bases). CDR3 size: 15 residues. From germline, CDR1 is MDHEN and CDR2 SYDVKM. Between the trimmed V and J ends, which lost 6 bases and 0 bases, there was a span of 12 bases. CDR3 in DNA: TGTGCCAGCAGCAAGGGGGGGGTTAGCAATCAGCCCCAGCATTTT. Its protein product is CASSKGGVSNQPQHF.

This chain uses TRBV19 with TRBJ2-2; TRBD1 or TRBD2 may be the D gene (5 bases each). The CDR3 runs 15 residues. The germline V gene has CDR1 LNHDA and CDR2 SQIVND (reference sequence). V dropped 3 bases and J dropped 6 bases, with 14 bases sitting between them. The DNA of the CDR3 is TGTGCCAGTAGTATTTCACCCCTGGGGGCCGGGGAGCTGTTTTTT. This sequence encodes CASSISPLGAGELFF.

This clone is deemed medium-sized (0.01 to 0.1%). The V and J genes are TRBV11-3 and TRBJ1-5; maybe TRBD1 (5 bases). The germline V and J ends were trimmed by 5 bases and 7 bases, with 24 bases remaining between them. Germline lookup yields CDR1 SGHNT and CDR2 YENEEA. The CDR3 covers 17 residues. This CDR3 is CASSPRVGLRGEQPQHF. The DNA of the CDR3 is TGTGCCAGCAGCCCCAGGGTGGGGCTTCGAGGAGAACAGCCCCAGCATTTT. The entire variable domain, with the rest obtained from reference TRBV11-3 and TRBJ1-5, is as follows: EAGVVQSPRYKIIEKKQPVAFWCNPISGHNTLYWYLQNLGQGPELLIRYENEEAVDDSQLPKDRFSAERLKGVDSTLKIQPAELGDSAVYLCASSPRVGLRGEQPQHFGDGTRLSIL.

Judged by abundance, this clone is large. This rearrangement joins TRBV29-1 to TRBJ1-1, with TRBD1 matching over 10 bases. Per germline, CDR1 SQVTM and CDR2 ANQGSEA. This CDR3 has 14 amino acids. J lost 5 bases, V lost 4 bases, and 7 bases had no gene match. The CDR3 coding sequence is TGCAGCGTTGTGGAGGGACAGGGGATAACTGAAGCTTTCTTT. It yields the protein CSVVEGQGITEAFF.

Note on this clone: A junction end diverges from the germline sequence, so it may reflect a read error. For the CDR3, the DNA is TGTGCCATCAGTAACACCATGAACACTGAAGCTTTCTTT. Its protein product is CAISNTMNTEAFF. The chain has TRBV6-8 and TRBJ1-1; no clear D. The germline V gene encodes CDR1 MNHGY and CDR2 SAAAGT. The CDR3 length is 13 residues.